Given below is one T cell receptor beta chain in context. Method: immunoSEQ multiplex PCR; TCRdb's copy keeps in-frame clones and lacks some. The top ten clones hold about 6.3% of a sample with about 110,000 clones, about three quarters of them seen once. CDR1 is DFQATT, CDR2 SNEGSKA, per germline (reference sequence). Trimming cost V 3 bases and J 3 bases, with 15 bases left between them. This CDR3 comprises 14 residues. The source of the sample is a study of blood T cell repertoires in COVID-19. Across the study: COVID-19 samples, acute and convalescent, were from the United States, Italy and Spain. T cells, B-cell-depleted T cells, or PBMCs supplied cDNA or gDNA.

The rearrangement joins TRBV20-1 to TRBJ2-7; weak D call: TRBD2 (5 bases). The receptor comes from a man at least 80 years old with COVID-19, enrolled during active disease. The sequenced sample was peripheral blood. CDR3 in DNA: TGCAGTGCTAGTAGCCGGGGTATTAACTACGAGCAGTACTTC. Its protein is CSASSRGINYEQYF.